The clone carrying this TCR beta chain was detected many times. Its antigen is undetermined. Construction of the TCRbeta library involved unique molecular identifiers. TCRdb redid the calling of the PCR reads with MiXCR, one entry per CDR3 protein. The table shows hundreds of thousands of distinct CDR3 sequences, with approximately 12% occurring only once. The data belong to a study of T-cell reconstitution after alpha-beta-depleted transplantation in children. V lost 5 bases and J 4 bases, leaving 17 bases between the germline ends. CDR1 and CDR2 from the germline V gene are DFQATT and SNEGSKA (reference sequence). CDR3 size: 15 residues. The study, taken as a whole, reports: Among T cells one year after transplant, newly produced cells accounted for most counts and diversity. In patients about two months after transplant, alpha-beta T cells reportedly arose from several hundred expanded graft clones. Some patients' high day-60 TCRbeta diversity was traced to surviving recipient T cells and thymic progenitors.

The material was PBMCs, mostly from graft donor cells, obtained 360 days after TCRalphabeta/CD19-depleted stem cell transplant. The clonotype comes from a male patient younger than 18 who had a stem cell transplant for acute myeloid leukemia, so the T cells may come from the graft donor. The rearrangement joins TRBV20-1 to TRBJ2-2; either TRBD1 or TRBD2 may fit D (5 bases each). The CDR3 DNA is TGCAGTGCTGGAAATGGTGCAGGGAGCACCGGGGAGCTGTTTTTT. Residues: CSAGNGAGSTGELFF.